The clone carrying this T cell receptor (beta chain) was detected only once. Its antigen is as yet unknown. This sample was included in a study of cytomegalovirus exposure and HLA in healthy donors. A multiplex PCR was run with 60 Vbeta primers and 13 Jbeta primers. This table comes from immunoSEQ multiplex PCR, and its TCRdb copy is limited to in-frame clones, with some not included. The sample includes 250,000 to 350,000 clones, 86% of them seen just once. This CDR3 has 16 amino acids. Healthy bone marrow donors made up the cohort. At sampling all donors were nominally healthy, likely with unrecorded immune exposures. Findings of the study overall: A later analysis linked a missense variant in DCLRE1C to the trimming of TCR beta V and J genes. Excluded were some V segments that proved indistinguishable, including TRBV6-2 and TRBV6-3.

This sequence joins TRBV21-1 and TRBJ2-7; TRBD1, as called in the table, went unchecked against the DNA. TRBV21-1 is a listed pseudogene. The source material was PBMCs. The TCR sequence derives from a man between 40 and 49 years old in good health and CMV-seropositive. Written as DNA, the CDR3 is TGTGCCAGCAGCCGGATCGTCAGGGGCCCCGCTTACGAGCAGTACTTC. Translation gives CASSRIVRGPAYEQYF.